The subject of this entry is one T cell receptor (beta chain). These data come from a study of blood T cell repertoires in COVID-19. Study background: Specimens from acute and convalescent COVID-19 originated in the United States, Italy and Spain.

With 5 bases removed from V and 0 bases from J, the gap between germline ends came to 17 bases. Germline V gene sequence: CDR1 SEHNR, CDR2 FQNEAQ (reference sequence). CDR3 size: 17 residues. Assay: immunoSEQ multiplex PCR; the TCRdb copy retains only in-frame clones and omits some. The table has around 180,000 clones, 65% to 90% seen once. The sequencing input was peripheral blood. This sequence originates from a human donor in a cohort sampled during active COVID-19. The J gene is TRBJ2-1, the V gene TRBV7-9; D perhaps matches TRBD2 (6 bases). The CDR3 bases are TGTGCCAGCAGCCCAACCCTAGCGAGACACTCCTACAATGAGCAGTTCTTC. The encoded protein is CASSPTLARHSYNEQFF.